One and the same sample provided the 26 T cell receptor beta chains below, sequenced in a study of blood T cell repertoires in COVID-19 (dated by TCRdb to about 2020). Library method: the immunoSEQ multiplex PCR assay. TCRdb provides this immuneACCESS table in a form limited to in-frame rearrangements. Some clones are lacking; in checked studies, under half of them reflect an unresolved V gene, and why the rest are absent is not known. The sample table lists fewer than 85,000 clones, 88% of them with a count of one. 5% to 6.5% of the sample rests with the top ten. Sequenced input: peripheral blood. These receptors were taken from a man aged 50 to 60 with active COVID-19.

The V and J genes are TRBV6-2 or TRBV6-3 and TRBJ2-2; 7 nucleotides align to TRBD2. CDR1 and CDR2 from the germline V gene are MNHEY and SVGEGT. Losses at the gene ends were 5 bases for V and 5 bases for J; bases not matched to a gene: 11. This CDR3 is built from 16 residues. The CDR3, as DNA: TGTGCCAGCAGTGACCAGAGATGGGAGGGTACCGGGGAGCTGTTTTTT. Encoded protein: CASSDQRWEGTGELFF.

The genes are TRBV19 and TRBJ1-5, with 10 bases lining up with TRBD1. V was pared by 5 bases and J by 5 bases, with 3 bases of the junction left unmatched. In germline, CDR1 is LNHDA, CDR2 SQIVND (reference sequence). The CDR3 spans 14 residues. In nucleotides, the CDR3 is TGTGCCAGTAGTGAGGGACAGGGGTATCAGCCCCAGCATTTT. Translation gives CASSEGQGYQPQHF.

This rearrangement joins TRBV2 to TRBJ2-5, with 10 bases that match TRBD1. V shed 7 bases, J shed 2 bases, and the junction held 7 bases outside the gene matches. This CDR3 comprises 15 residues. The germline V gene encodes CDR1 SNHLY and CDR2 FYNNEI. The CDR3 spells CASNRQGAGQETQYF. The CDR3 coding sequence is TGTGCCAGCAACCGACAGGGGGCGGGACAAGAGACCCAGTACTTC.

The count of this clone is one. The rearrangement uses TRBV6-5 and TRBJ2-1; D perhaps matches TRBD2 (6 bases). This CDR3 has 13 residues. The V end lost 10 bases, the J end lost 6 bases, and 16 bases lay between the germline ends. Per germline, CDR1 MNHEY and CDR2 SVGAGI. This CDR3 is CATRGTSLNEQFF. As DNA, the CDR3 is TGTGCCACCCGGGGTACTAGCCTCAATGAGCAGTTCTTC.

The chain couples TRBV6-5 to TRBJ1-1; 7 positions agree with TRBD1. The CDR3 length is 14 residues. Trimming at V came to 5 bases and at J to 1 base, leaving 4 bases not matched to a gene. Germline CDR1 and CDR2: MNHEY and SVGAGI. CDR3 DNA: TGTGCCAGCAGTAAGGACAGGCCGAACACTGAAGCTTTCTTT. Its translation: CASSKDRPNTEAFF.

The chain uses TRBV28 and TRBJ2-1; TRBD2 agrees at 13 bases. Germline CDR1 MDHEN, CDR2 SYDVKM. J lost 12 bases, V lost 6 bases, and 2 bases had no gene match. The CDR3 length is 12 residues. The CDR3 loop reads CASSRTSGGQFF. Written as DNA, the CDR3 is TGTGCCAGCAGCCGGACTAGCGGGGGGCAGTTCTTC.

The chain couples TRBV28 to TRBJ1-1, with 7 nucleotides matching TRBD1. This CDR3 contains 16 residues. Germline lookup yields CDR1 MDHEN and CDR2 SYDVKM. Trimming at V came to 4 bases and at J to 5 bases, leaving 13 bases not matched to a gene. CDR3 in amino acids: CASSYLRGRKRTEAFF. In nucleotides, the CDR3 is TGTGCCAGCAGTTACCTAAGGGGGCGAAAAAGAACTGAAGCTTTCTTT.

This chain links TRBV11-2 with TRBJ2-7; the D is unclear. CDR1 and CDR2 from the germline V gene are SGHAT and FQNNGV. The ends were cut back, 1 base at V and 0 bases at J, with 4 bases in the middle. The CDR3 runs to 13 residues. CDR3 sequence: CASSLAGSYEQYF. CDR3 coding DNA: TGTGCCAGCAGCTTAGCAGGCTCCTACGAGCAGTACTTC.

This clone was seen a handful of times. CDR3 protein: CASSQDLGRGNEKLFF. DNA of the CDR3: TGCGCCAGCAGCCAAGATTTGGGCAGGGGGAATGAAAAACTGTTTTTT. This sequence joins TRBV4-1 and TRBJ1-4; 7 bases line up with TRBD1. CDR3 length: 16 amino acids. Per germline, CDR1 MGHRA and CDR2 YSYEKL. The junction had 6 bases not matched to a gene; V was cut back by 0 bases and J by 5 bases.

The chain has TRBV15 and TRBJ2-7, with D possibly matching TRBD2 (6 bases). Deletions cut 8 bases from V and 4 bases from J, with 21 bases between. The CDR3 runs to 15 residues. The V gene's germline CDR1 is LNHNV and CDR2 YYDKDF (reference sequence). CDR3 nucleotides: TGTGCCACCTCGACGCCCGCGGCGGGATCATACGAGCAGTACTTC. Protein product: CATSTPAAGSYEQYF.

The V and J genes are TRBV7-8 and TRBJ1-5; 7 nucleotides agree with TRBD1. The CDR3 loop spans 15 amino acids. After removal of 1 base from V and 9 bases from J, the junction contained 9 bases not matched to a gene. The germline V gene encodes CDR1 SGHVS and CDR2 FQNEAQ. The CDR3 DNA reads as TGTGCCAGCAGCTTAGGGACACAGGGGTACCCGCCCCAGCATTTT. Protein sequence: CASSLGTQGYPPQHF.

This clone occurred once. The chain employs TRBV18 and TRBJ1-1; 8 bases are shared with TRBD1. This CDR3 comprises 17 residues. CDR1 and CDR2 from the germline V gene are KGHSH and LQKENI. V lost 3 bases to trimming and J lost 3 bases; unmatched junction nucleotides: 12. The CDR3 DNA reads as TGTGCCAGCTCACCGAGACAGGGGCTGGAGGGAGACACTGAAGCTTTCTTT. Translation: CASSPRQGLEGDTEAFF. Drawing the rest from reference TRBV18 and TRBJ1-1, the complete variable domain is NAGVMQNPRHLVRRRGQEARLRCSPMKGHSHVYWYRQLPEEGLKFMVYLQKENIIDESGMPKERFSAEFPKEGPSILRIQQVVRGDSAAYFCASSPRQGLEGDTEAFFGQGTRLTVV.

The chain carries TRBV27 and TRBJ1-5, with unresolved D. Deletions cut 3 bases from V and 1 base from J, with 7 bases between. Germline V CDR1 and CDR2: MNHEY, SMNVEV (reference sequence). The CDR3 consists of 14 residues. This CDR3 reads CASSLRASNQPQHF. The CDR3 nucleotides are TGTGCCAGCAGTTTGAGGGCGAGCAATCAGCCCCAGCATTTT.

This clone has more than one count but fewer than ten. The chain couples TRBV5-6 to TRBJ1-2; no clear D. CDR1 and CDR2 from the germline V gene are SGHDT and YYEEEE. This CDR3 comprises 12 residues. V was trimmed by 4 bases and J by 3 bases, leaving 7 bases between them. The DNA for the CDR3 is TGTGCCAGCAGCCCCGGGGACTATGGCTACACCTTC. This translates into CASSPGDYGYTF.

There are a few counts of this clone. This CDR3 is CASSSSGGGDHWAFF. The CDR3 region has the DNA TGTGCCAGCAGTTCCTCCGGTGGGGGGGACCACTGGGCTTTCTTT. The chain joins TRBV6-2 or TRBV6-3 to TRBJ1-1; D is perhaps TRBD1 (5 bases). Trimming left V 4 bases short and J 11 bases short, with 23 bases between. This CDR3 has 15 residues. CDR1 MNHEY and CDR2 SVGEGT come from the germline V gene.

This clone was found once. This chain uses TRBV4-2 with TRBJ2-6; D is unresolved. This CDR3 has 17 residues. V was clipped by 0 bases and J by 2 bases, with 11 bases between them. CDR1 is LGHNA and CDR2 is YNFKEQ in the germline V gene. As DNA, the CDR3 is TGTGCCAGCAGCCAAGAGTGGCGGAACCCTGGGGCCAACGTCCTGACTTTC. Protein product: CASSQEWRNPGANVLTF.

The CDR3 loop reads CASNQQGFINSPLHF. In DNA form, the CDR3 reads TGTGCCAGCAACCAACAGGGATTCATAAATTCACCCCTCCACTTT. The chain links TRBV6-5 to TRBJ1-6, with D maybe TRBD1 (6 bases). Trimming took 7 bases from V and 7 from J, leaving 17 bases between them. This CDR3 spans 15 amino acids. The V gene's germline CDR1 is MNHEY and CDR2 SVGAGI.

The chain joins TRBV7-6 to TRBJ2-7; 7 bases are a match to TRBD2. The V gene end was trimmed by 5 bases and the J gene end by 2 bases; junction bases not matched to a gene: 6. In germline, CDR1 is SGHVS, CDR2 FNYEAQ. The CDR3 covers 14 residues. CDR3 in DNA: TGTGCCAGCAGCGCAGGGACTATTCCCTACGAGCAGTACTTC. This encodes CASSAGTIPYEQYF.

The rearrangement joins TRBV7-8 to TRBJ2-7; D perhaps matches TRBD1 (6 bases). In germline, CDR1 is SGHVS, CDR2 FQNEAQ. V lost 1 base and J lost 6, with 10 bases in between. The CDR3 covers 13 residues. CDR3 nucleotides: TGTGCCAGCAGCTTAGACAGGGAATCCGAGCAGTACTTC. Translating it yields CASSLDRESEQYF.

The genes are TRBV21-1 and TRBJ2-7; the D call in the table, TRBD2, was not verified against the DNA. TRBV21-1 is labeled a pseudogene. This CDR3 has 14 residues. The CDR3 loop is CASLGGGDAYEQYF. The CDR3 nucleotides read TGTGCCAGCCTGGGGGGGGGAGACGCCTACGAGCAGTACTTC.

CDR3 loop: CASSPQETQYF. CDR3 nucleotide sequence: TGTGCCAGCTCACCGCAGGAGACCCAGTACTTC. The rearrangement joins TRBV18 to TRBJ2-5; D is uncertain. Germline values: CDR1 KGHSH, CDR2 LQKENI. Trimming took 3 bases from V and 5 from J, leaving 4 bases between them. The CDR3 is 11 residues long.

The CDR3 loop is CASSQGGGYEQYF. CDR3 nucleotide sequence: TGTGCCAGCAGCCAAGGGGGGGGCTACGAGCAGTACTTC. The chain has TRBV28 and TRBJ2-7, with D perhaps matching TRBD2 (7 bases). The CDR3 totals 13 residues. In germline, CDR1 is MDHEN, CDR2 SYDVKM. V shed 6 bases and J shed 3 bases, with 12 bases lying between them.

The chain joins TRBV5-1 to TRBJ2-1, with 9 bases lining up with TRBD2. The germline V gene encodes CDR1 SGHRS and CDR2 YFSETQ. The V and J ends lost 2 bases and 12 bases, in that order; junction bases with no gene match: 9. The CDR3 contains 14 residues. The CDR3 DNA sequence: TGCGCCAGCAGCTTCGGTCAGCGGGAGGCTCTGCAGTTCTTC. It specifies CASSFGQREALQFF.

The J gene is TRBJ2-1, the V gene TRBV28, with D perhaps matching TRBD1 (6 bases). The V and J ends lost 7 bases and 8 bases respectively, with 15 bases between them. The CDR3 is 13 residues long. Germline CDR1 and CDR2: MDHEN and SYDVKM. In nucleotides, the CDR3 is TGTGCCAGCATCAAGGGGGATATCGATGAGCAGTTCTTC. Its translation: CASIKGDIDEQFF.

Only one count was recorded for this clone. V and J are TRBV5-1 and TRBJ1-1; weak D call: TRBD1 (6 bases). The CDR3 runs to 14 residues. Trimming removed 4 bases from V and 4 bases from J, with 14 bases in between. Germline CDR1 SGHRS, CDR2 YFSETQ. For the CDR3, the DNA is TGCGCCAGCAGCGAGTTACAGGGTAGCACTGAAGCTTTCTTT. It translates to CASSELQGSTEAFF. The full variable domain, completed using reference TRBV5-1 and TRBJ1-1, is KAGVTQTPRYLIKTRGQQVTLSCSPISGHRSVSWYQQTPGQGLQFLFEYFSETQRNKGNFPGRFSGRQFSNSRSEMNVSTLELGDSALYLCASSELQGSTEAFFGQGTRLTVV.

The chain joins TRBV3-1 (or the pseudogene TRBV3-2) to TRBJ1-2; possibly TRBD1 for D (5 bases). Trimming cost V 1 base and J 0 bases, with 12 bases left between them. CDR3 length: 16 residues. Germline values: CDR1 LGHDT, CDR2 YNNKEL (reference sequence). The DNA for the CDR3 is TGTGCCAGCAGCCAAGGGGGCAGCATAGCTAACTATGGCTACACCTTC. Amino acid sequence: CASSQGGSIANYGYTF.